This TCR beta chain was sequenced for a study of type 1 and type 2 diabetes patients. The overall study: CD4+ or CD8+ T cells were positively selected from PBMCs with microbeads.

Germline V lookup: CDR1 KGHSH, CDR2 LQKENI. The CDR3 totals 12 residues. With 6 bases removed from V and 8 bases from J, the gap between germline ends came to 13 bases. PCR was run on genomic DNA. The TCR beta CDR3 region was amplified using 30 forward and 13 reverse primers. TCRdb re-analysed the multiplex PCR reads in MiXCR, keeping a single row per CDR3 protein. The sample includes fewer than 300,000 distinct CDR3 sequences, more than 40% seen only once; the top ten take around 13%. Regarding this clonotype: As yet, its antigen is unknown.

General study findings and limits: A median of one highly-expanded CD4+ clone, covering under 5% of reads, occurred in type 2 diabetes. In CD4+ and CD8+ T cells, type 2 diabetes diversity exceeded type 1. Between type 2 diabetes and control samples, V and J usage averaged around 0.97 correlation.

The sequence derives from a man aged 18 to 29 with type 2 diabetes. V and J are TRBV18 and TRBJ1-2; TRBD1 might be the D (5 bases). Sequencing was performed on peripheral blood mononuclear cells (PBMCs). In nucleotides, the CDR3 is TGTGCCAGCTCCACCCCAGGGAGGGGCTACACCTTC. Encoded protein: CASSTPGRGYTF.